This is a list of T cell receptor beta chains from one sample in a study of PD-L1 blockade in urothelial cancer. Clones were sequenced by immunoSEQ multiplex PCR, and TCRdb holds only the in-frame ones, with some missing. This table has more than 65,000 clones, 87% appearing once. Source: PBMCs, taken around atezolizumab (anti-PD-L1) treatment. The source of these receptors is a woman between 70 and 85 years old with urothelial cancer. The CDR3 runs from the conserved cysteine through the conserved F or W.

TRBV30	CARSGGGADTQYF
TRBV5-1	CASSWASQVMNTEAFF
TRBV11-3	CASSQLVEDTQYF
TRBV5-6	CASSSRRVATNEKLFF
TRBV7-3	CASSLDHRALMYF
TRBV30	CAWSPDRVEEYF
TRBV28	CASSLADSEKLFF
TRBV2	CASSGFGQRAEAFF
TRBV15	CATSRAPGAGGPSYNEQFF
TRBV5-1	CASSRGTGGLETQYF
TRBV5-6	CASSLGLTEAFF
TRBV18	CASSPSRTGGQDTQYF
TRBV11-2	CASSFGILYGYTF
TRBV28	CASTAGGRARSF
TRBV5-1	CASSLVGQGARETQYF
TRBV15	CATSHQGNTGELFF